This TCR beta chain came from a study of CXCR3-negative and CXCR3-positive naive CD8 T cells. The study made its TRB cDNA libraries by 5' RACE, adding UMI labels. With the 5' RACE reads reprocessed, TCRdb shows one record per CDR3 protein and no DNA. This sample's clone table lists under 90,000 distinct CDR3 sequences. Regarding this clonotype: Its antigen is undetermined.

General study findings and limits: TRB CDR3 hydrophobicity was greater in CXCR3-positive naive cells than in CXCR3-negative naive cells.

This CDR3 is 14 amino acids long. CDR1 and CDR2 (germline): SEHNR, FQNEAQ (reference sequence). The chain couples TRBV7-9 to TRBJ2-7. The source is a human donor in good health. Some clones in this sample may be carry-over from other donors' samples. The sequenced sample was naive CXCR3+ CD8+ T cells from blood. Subset of the sample: CD45RO-CCR7+CD27+CD95- naive CD8+ T cells expressing CXCR3 (TNR3+). This CDR3 reads CASSFKGRPYEQYF.